The clone carrying this T cell receptor (beta chain) was counted at least ten times. This sample was taken from a study of breast tumors, draining lymph nodes, adjacent tissues. The lymph nodes were axillary draining lymph nodes from breast cancer patients. TCRdb re-analysed the multiplex PCR reads in MiXCR, keeping a single row per CDR3 protein. The sample records about 150,000 distinct CDR3 sequences, 30% to 35% being singletons. This CDR3 region has 14 residues. With 1 base clipped from V and 7 bases from J, the junction kept 5 bases outside the gene matches. Germline values: CDR1 MDHEN, CDR2 SYDVKM.

The V call is TRBV28, the J call TRBJ1-2; 8 bases match TRBD1. The TCR originated in a female donor with breast cancer. Some clones in this sample may be carry-over from other donors' samples. The specimen was axillary lymph node tissue. The CDR3 is CASSLFQDRVGYTF. CDR3 DNA sequence: TGTGCCAGCAGTTTATTCCAGGACAGGGTTGGCTACACCTTC.